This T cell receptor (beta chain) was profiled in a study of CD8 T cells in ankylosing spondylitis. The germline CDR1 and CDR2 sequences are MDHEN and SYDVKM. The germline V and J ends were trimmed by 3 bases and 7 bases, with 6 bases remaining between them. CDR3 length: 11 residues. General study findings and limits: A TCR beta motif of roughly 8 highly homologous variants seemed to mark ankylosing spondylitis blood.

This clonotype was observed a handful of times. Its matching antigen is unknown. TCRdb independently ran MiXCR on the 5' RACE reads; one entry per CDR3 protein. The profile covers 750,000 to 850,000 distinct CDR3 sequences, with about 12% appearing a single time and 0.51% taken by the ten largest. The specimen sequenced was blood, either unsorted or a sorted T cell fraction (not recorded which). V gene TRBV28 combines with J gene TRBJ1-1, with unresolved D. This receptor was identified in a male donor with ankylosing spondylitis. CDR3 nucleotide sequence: TGTGCCAGCAGTTTCCCGAGTGAAGCTTTCTTT. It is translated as CASSFPSEAFF.